The 8 T cell receptor beta chains below come from one sample, sequenced in a study of T cells after yellow fever vaccination. TCRdb used MiXCR to reprocess the 5' RACE reads, holding one entry per CDR3 protein. In the table there are some 350,000 distinct CDR3 sequences, under 14% of which are singletons. Specimen: PBMCs, collected on the day of the first yellow fever vaccination. These receptors all stem from a man in his late teens or twenties who received the YFV17D yellow fever vaccine.

This clonotype was seen more than once but under ten times. This chain joins TRBV9 and TRBJ2-1; TRBD1 agrees at 9 bases. The CDR3 is made up of 14 amino acids. With V trimmed by 0 bases and J by 12 bases, 7 bases remained unmatched. Germline lookup yields CDR1 SGDLS and CDR2 YYNGEE. DNA of the CDR3: TGTGCCAGCAGCGTAGGGGACAGGGCTATGGGGCAGTTCTTC. This translates into CASSVGDRAMGQFF.

In its sample, this clonotype was seen many times. The J gene is TRBJ2-7, the V gene TRBV29-1; no firm D call. Germline CDR1 and CDR2: SQVTM and ANQGSEA. V was pared by 4 bases and J by 3 bases, with 10 bases between. The CDR3 spans 12 residues. CDR3 amino acids: CSVAGNLYEQYF. DNA for the CDR3: TGCAGCGTTGCCGGAAACCTCTACGAGCAGTACTTC.

The table lists this clonotype with a few counts. The chain employs TRBV15 and TRBJ2-5; TRBD2 agrees at 8 bases. The CDR3 length is 17 residues. V lost 0 bases and J lost 5; bases outside the gene matches: 11. CDR1 LNHNV and CDR2 YYDKDF come from the germline V gene (reference sequence). The CDR3 sequence is CATSRDRGGPQRETQYF. In DNA form, the CDR3 reads TGTGCCACCAGCAGAGATCGGGGGGGCCCGCAACGGGAGACCCAGTACTTC.

This chain joins TRBV27 and TRBJ1-5; D is unclear. Per the germline V gene, CDR1 is MNHEY and CDR2 is SMNVEV (reference sequence). This CDR3 is built from 15 residues. V was cut by 0 bases and J by 3 bases, with 9 bases left in between. CDR3 sequence: CASSLSMLNNQPQHF. The CDR3 DNA sequence: TGTGCCAGCAGTTTATCAATGTTGAACAATCAGCCCCAGCATTTT.

The chain is built from TRBV20-1 and TRBJ2-3; D is unclear. Deletions cut 0 bases from V and 4 bases from J, with 2 bases between. CDR1 is DFQATT and CDR2 is SNEGSKA in the germline V gene (reference sequence). CDR3 size: 11 residues. The CDR3 region is CSARDSDTQYF. Written as DNA, the CDR3 is TGCAGTGCTAGAGACTCAGATACGCAGTATTTT.

There are a few counts of this clonotype. The chain couples TRBV27 to TRBJ1-2; D is unresolved. The CDR3 has 14 residues. The germline V and J ends were trimmed by 6 bases and 2 bases, with 13 bases remaining between them. Germline V gene data show CDR1 as MNHEY and CDR2 as SMNVEV (reference sequence). CDR3 coding DNA: TGTGCCAGCAGCAAATCCAGGACCAACTATGGCTACACCTTC. It translates to CASSKSRTNYGYTF.

This clonotype was detected only a few times. The rearrangement joins TRBV12-3 or TRBV12-4 to TRBJ2-7, with 8 nucleotides matching TRBD2. The trim removed 1 base at V and 8 bases at J, leaving 13 bases unmatched. The CDR3 sequence is 16 residues long. The CDR3 DNA reads as TGTGCCAGCAGTTTAGGCGCGGGGGGCCCGATGAGGCAGCAGTACTTC. Translated, it gives CASSLGAGGPMRQQYF.

V usage is TRBV27 and J usage is TRBJ1-2, with D unresolved. This CDR3 has 14 amino acids. The V gene lost 1 base and the J gene lost 5 bases, with 11 bases spanning the gap. Germline V gene data show CDR1 as MNHEY and CDR2 as SMNVEV (reference sequence). As DNA, the CDR3 is TGTGCCAGCAGTTTATTAAGTGTTGCATATGGCTACACCTTC. It is translated as CASSLLSVAYGYTF.